This T cell receptor beta chain comes out of a study of human T cells and chemical hapten exposure. Overall study: Subjects had 2% DPC placed on approximately 2 cm by approximately 2 cm of upper inner arm skin for sensitization.

Regarding time point: patch test 1, 2 weeks after DPC sensitization. Treatment: therapeutic diphenylcyclopropenone sensitization with weekly scalp DPC. CDR1 is ENHRY and CDR2 is SYGVKD in the germline V gene. The CDR3 is 16 amino acids. V lost 6 bases, J lost 1 base, and 18 bases lay in between. One entry per CDR3 protein results from TCRdb running MiXCR on the RACE reads. The table has 150,000 to 200,000 distinct CDR3 sequences, about 20% seen once; the top ten hold about 6.7%. The clonotype was recovered from a woman aged 50 to 60 with alopecia areata. Some clones in this sample may be carry-over from other donors' samples. This sample comprised whole blood, obtained in connection with sensitization to the hapten diphenylcyclopropenone (DPC). The chain links TRBV10-3 to TRBJ1-2; D possibly corresponds to TRBD1 (6 bases). The CDR3 nucleotides read TGTGCCATCAGCGATACCCTACAGGGAAGTAACTATGGCTACACCTTC. It specifies CAISDTLQGSNYGYTF.